Given below is one TCR beta chain in context. Its antigen is not known. CDR1 is SGHTA and CDR2 is FQGNSA in the germline V gene. The CDR3 length is 12 residues. V lost 5 bases and J 7 bases, leaving 9 bases between the germline ends. This specimen belongs to a study of Graves' ophthalmopathy and Graves' hyperthyroidism. The study amplified TCR beta CDR3 regions using RNA transcripts. HTBI primers were used in a first-round RT-PCR, which preceded a second-round multiplex PCR. TCRdb re-analysed the multiplex PCR reads in MiXCR, keeping a single row per CDR3 protein. The sample gives 52,000 or so distinct CDR3 sequences, more than 40% of which show up once; over 3.5% is in the top ten. Study-wide results and limits: The blood repertoire also included most expanded thyroid clonotypes above 0.001 frequency.

The chain has TRBV7-2 and TRBJ1-3; D unclear. The specimen was peripheral blood. This sequence was found in an adult woman with Graves' ophthalmopathy. CDR3 loop: CASSINPNTIYF. CDR3 DNA sequence: TGTGCCAGCAGCATCAATCCGAACACCATATATTTT.